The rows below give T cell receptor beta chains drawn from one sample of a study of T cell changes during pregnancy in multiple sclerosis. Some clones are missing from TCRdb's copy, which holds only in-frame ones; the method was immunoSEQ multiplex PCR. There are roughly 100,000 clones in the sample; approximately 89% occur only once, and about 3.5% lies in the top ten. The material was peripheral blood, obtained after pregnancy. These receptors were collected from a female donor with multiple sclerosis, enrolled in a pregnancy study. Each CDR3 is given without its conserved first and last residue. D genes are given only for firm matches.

CDR3aa: ASSLDPGGNSPLH
d_gene: -
v_gene: TRBV7-2
j_gene: TRBJ1-6

CDR3aa: ASIPDSQNTEAF
d_gene: -
v_gene: TRBV2
j_gene: TRBJ1-1

CDR3aa: ASSQDETVFGYT
d_gene: -
v_gene: TRBV4-1
j_gene: TRBJ1-2

CDR3aa: ASSISARGLNEQY
d_gene: TRBD1
v_gene: TRBV19
j_gene: TRBJ2-7

CDR3aa: ASSISPDTEKATEAF
d_gene: -
v_gene: TRBV19
j_gene: TRBJ1-1

CDR3aa: ASSRTVDEAF
d_gene: -
v_gene: TRBV6-1
j_gene: TRBJ1-1

CDR3aa: ASSVVGRGSAGANVLT
d_gene: -
v_gene: TRBV9
j_gene: TRBJ2-6

CDR3aa: ASSSRTGGVYGYT
d_gene: TRBD1
v_gene: TRBV19
j_gene: TRBJ1-2

CDR3aa: AIARTGGGQPQH
d_gene: TRBD1
v_gene: TRBV10-1
j_gene: TRBJ1-5

CDR3aa: ASSQDQGNEKLF
d_gene: -
v_gene: TRBV4-2
j_gene: TRBJ1-4

CDR3aa: ASKRTGNTGELF
d_gene: TRBD1
v_gene: TRBV5-1
j_gene: TRBJ2-2

CDR3aa: SGRRNEKLF
d_gene: -
v_gene: TRBV20-1
j_gene: TRBJ1-4

CDR3aa: ASFRPTGTTEAF
d_gene: TRBD1
v_gene: TRBV6-6
j_gene: TRBJ1-1

CDR3aa: ASNTLSTGTQY
d_gene: -
v_gene: TRBV28
j_gene: TRBJ2-5

CDR3aa: ASSLDARSGNTIY
d_gene: -
v_gene: TRBV19
j_gene: TRBJ1-3

CDR3aa: ASTILAGGSGELF
d_gene: TRBD2
v_gene: TRBV19
j_gene: TRBJ2-2

CDR3aa: ASTLPGTGGNTIY
d_gene: TRBD1
v_gene: TRBV11-2
j_gene: TRBJ1-3

CDR3aa: ASSPYGMLQGETQY
d_gene: -
v_gene: TRBV5-6
j_gene: TRBJ2-5

CDR3aa: ASSDMYRELNQPQH
d_gene: -
v_gene: TRBV6-4
j_gene: TRBJ1-5

CDR3aa: ASSLWGGTAEAF
d_gene: -
v_gene: TRBV5-5
j_gene: TRBJ1-1

CDR3aa: ASSFVQDYGYT
d_gene: -
v_gene: TRBV27
j_gene: TRBJ1-2

CDR3aa: ASSLESAGFQPQH
d_gene: -
v_gene: TRBV7-9
j_gene: TRBJ1-5

CDR3aa: ASSSNQGQGSGYT
d_gene: TRBD1
v_gene: TRBV7-9
j_gene: TRBJ1-2

CDR3aa: ASSLGQRNSPLH
d_gene: -
v_gene: TRBV5-1
j_gene: TRBJ1-6

CDR3aa: ASSESGSYNEQF
d_gene: -
v_gene: TRBV25-1
j_gene: TRBJ2-1

CDR3aa: ASSSAGSGYT
d_gene: -
v_gene: TRBV13
j_gene: TRBJ1-2

CDR3aa: ASSSRHGYEQY
d_gene: -
v_gene: TRBV11-3
j_gene: TRBJ2-7

CDR3aa: ASRYRDSLAEAF
d_gene: -
v_gene: TRBV4-1
j_gene: TRBJ1-1

CDR3aa: TTGEGGETQY
d_gene: TRBD2
v_gene: TRBV29-1
j_gene: TRBJ2-5

CDR3aa: ASSFGEGYT
d_gene: -
v_gene: TRBV5-5
j_gene: TRBJ1-2

CDR3aa: ASSVVAGGPDTQY
d_gene: TRBD2
v_gene: TRBV9
j_gene: TRBJ2-3

CDR3aa: ASRSSANVLT
d_gene: -
v_gene: TRBV11-2
j_gene: TRBJ2-6

CDR3aa: ASSLGGQLNEKLF
d_gene: TRBD1
v_gene: TRBV5-8
j_gene: TRBJ1-4

CDR3aa: ASSVEGPGTQY
d_gene: -
v_gene: TRBV9
j_gene: TRBJ2-3

CDR3aa: AWSLGTGGVRTEAF
d_gene: TRBD1
v_gene: TRBV30
j_gene: TRBJ1-1

CDR3aa: ASSAGQGHGYT
d_gene: -
v_gene: TRBV7-3
j_gene: TRBJ1-2

CDR3aa: ASSSDTGTGVGYT
d_gene: TRBD1
v_gene: TRBV7-8
j_gene: TRBJ1-2

CDR3aa: ASSLRGDGGYT
d_gene: -
v_gene: TRBV7-3
j_gene: TRBJ1-2

CDR3aa: ASSLFRTTNYGYT
d_gene: -
v_gene: TRBV5-6
j_gene: TRBJ1-2

CDR3aa: ASSDRGQGQPQH
d_gene: TRBD1
v_gene: TRBV2
j_gene: TRBJ1-5

CDR3aa: ATKRQGEQY
d_gene: TRBD1
v_gene: TRBV19
j_gene: TRBJ2-7

CDR3aa: ASSTGVSDGSYEQY
d_gene: -
v_gene: TRBV13
j_gene: TRBJ2-7

CDR3aa: ASSQEGQTEAF
d_gene: TRBD1
v_gene: TRBV4-2
j_gene: TRBJ1-1

CDR3aa: ASSLGPSGGALSGELF
d_gene: TRBD2
v_gene: TRBV7-6
j_gene: TRBJ2-2

CDR3aa: ASSPDNQETQY
d_gene: -
v_gene: TRBV5-1
j_gene: TRBJ2-5

CDR3aa: ASSFGAGLYLGTQY
d_gene: -
v_gene: TRBV5-4
j_gene: TRBJ2-3

CDR3aa: ASSPPPGANYGYT
d_gene: -
v_gene: TRBV5-5
j_gene: TRBJ1-2

CDR3aa: ASSSGTANTEAF
d_gene: TRBD1
v_gene: TRBV5-1
j_gene: TRBJ1-1

CDR3aa: ASSPNLLAGGRNIQY
d_gene: TRBD2
v_gene: TRBV14
j_gene: TRBJ2-4

CDR3aa: ASSLYQETQY
d_gene: -
v_gene: TRBV5-5
j_gene: TRBJ2-5

CDR3aa: ASSNDRGLPSAEQY
d_gene: TRBD1
v_gene: TRBV25-1
j_gene: TRBJ2-7

CDR3aa: SVDAGTEAF
d_gene: -
v_gene: TRBV29-1
j_gene: TRBJ1-1

CDR3aa: ATSPPGNSPLH
d_gene: -
v_gene: TRBV6-5
j_gene: TRBJ1-6

CDR3aa: ASSLGLRAFEQY
d_gene: -
v_gene: TRBV11-2
j_gene: TRBJ2-7

CDR3aa: ASSLDRGAEQF
d_gene: -
v_gene: TRBV27
j_gene: TRBJ2-1

CDR3aa: ASSSLAGGLTDTQY
d_gene: TRBD2
v_gene: TRBV5-8
j_gene: TRBJ2-3

CDR3aa: SVGTRFSYEQY
d_gene: -
v_gene: TRBV29-1
j_gene: TRBJ2-7

CDR3aa: ASSIETENSPLH
d_gene: -
v_gene: TRBV19
j_gene: TRBJ1-6

CDR3aa: ASSPEVNTEAF
d_gene: -
v_gene: TRBV5-1
j_gene: TRBJ1-1

CDR3aa: ASSFGGPYNEQF
d_gene: -
v_gene: TRBV11-2
j_gene: TRBJ2-1